These 11 T cell receptor beta chains originate from one sample sequenced in a study of blood T cells in healthy people across ages. Together with a sample-barcoded 5' primer, a J-beta primer mix was included in a second PCR lasting roughly 6 to 12 cycles. Using its own MiXCR run on the 5' RACE reads, TCRdb lists one record per CDR3 protein. The sample lists about 1,600,000 distinct CDR3 sequences; roughly 40% were seen once. Sequencing was done on a sample of blood. These receptors came from a woman aged 18-29 years in good health.

The genes are TRBV27 and TRBJ1-2; 8 bases line up with TRBD1. The CDR3 sequence is 15 residues long. The trim removed 3 bases at V and 4 bases at J, leaving 7 bases unmatched. Germline values: CDR1 MNHEY, CDR2 SMNVEV (reference sequence). The DNA for the CDR3 is TGTGCCAGCAGTTTCGGACAGGGCCGGCCCTATGGCTACACCTTC. This sequence encodes CASSFGQGRPYGYTF.

As to this clonotype: One junction end does not reproduce the germline sequence, and a read error may be involved. The rearrangement links TRBV7-7 to TRBJ2-6; D ambiguous. Germline CDR1 is SSHAT and CDR2 is FNYEAQ (reference sequence). CDR3 size: 15 residues. CDR3 coding DNA: TGTGCTAGCAGTCCCGCGGACTCTGGGGCCAACGTCCTGACTTTC. Amino acids: CASSPADSGANVLTF.

V is TRBV28 and J is TRBJ2-5; perhaps D is TRBD1 or TRBD2 (6 bases each). CDR3 length equals 11 residues. V was pared by 8 bases and J by 5 bases, with 9 bases between. Per germline, CDR1 MDHEN and CDR2 SYDVKM. The CDR3 spells CASGGLETQYF. In DNA form, the CDR3 reads TGTGCCAGCGGGGGGCTGGAGACCCAGTACTTC.

This chain joins TRBV28 and TRBJ2-3; 8 bases match TRBD2. Germline CDR1 reads MDHEN; CDR2 reads SYDVKM. V was pared by 3 bases and J by 2 bases, with 7 bases of the junction left unmatched. The CDR3 loop spans 16 amino acids. CDR3 bases: TGTGCCAGCAGTTTTGCGGCGGGGGGCCCCACAGATACGCAGTATTTT. It encodes CASSFAAGGPTDTQYF.

The V gene is TRBV2, the J gene TRBJ1-1; 7 bases are shared with TRBD1. With 3 bases clipped from V and 3 bases from J, the junction kept 7 bases outside the gene matches. The germline gives CDR1 SNHLY, CDR2 FYNNEI. CDR3 size: 15 residues. CDR3 sequence (DNA): TGTGCCAGCAGTGACCCGGGACAGTCACACACTGAAGCTTTCTTT. Its translation: CASSDPGQSHTEAFF.

This clonotype was seen a few times. This sequence joins TRBV29-1 and TRBJ1-1; D uncertain. The CDR3 loop spans 14 amino acids. Germline values: CDR1 SQVTM, CDR2 ANQGSEA. V gave up 1 base and J gave up 0 bases, with 9 bases separating them. The DNA for the CDR3 is TGCAGCGTTGAAGGACGGCTCATGAACACTGAAGCTTTCTTT. It is translated as CSVEGRLMNTEAFF.

The chain is built from TRBV7-9 and TRBJ2-7; 8 bases agree with TRBD1. With 8 bases clipped from V and 5 bases from J, the junction kept 5 bases outside the gene matches. CDR3 length: 12 residues. Per the germline V gene, CDR1 is SEHNR and CDR2 is FQNEAQ (reference sequence). The CDR3 bases are TGTGCCAGCGTGGACAGGGTCCACGAGCAGTACTTC. This gives the protein CASVDRVHEQYF.

This chain uses TRBV6-5 with TRBJ2-7, with D perhaps matching TRBD2 (5 bases). Germline lookup yields CDR1 MNHEY and CDR2 SVGAGI. V lost 0 bases and J lost 7, with 10 bases in between. CDR3 size: 13 residues. In nucleotides, the CDR3 is TGTGCCAGCAGTTACTCGCCGGGGAATGAGCAGTACTTC. Translation: CASSYSPGNEQYF.

This rearrangement joins TRBV4-1 to TRBJ2-1; 7 nucleotides agree with TRBD2. The V gene's germline CDR1 is MGHRA and CDR2 YSYEKL. V was clipped by 0 bases and J by 10 bases; unmatched bases: 9. The CDR3 is 15 residues long. CDR3 coding DNA: TGCGCCAGCAGCCAAGAGGCAGCGGGAAGAAACGAGCAGTTCTTC. Protein: CASSQEAAGRNEQFF.

The chain recombines TRBV12-3 or TRBV12-4 with TRBJ2-5, with D tentatively TRBD1 (5 bases). The CDR3 loop spans 15 amino acids. V shed 6 bases and J shed 4 bases, with 18 bases lying between them. The DNA of the CDR3 is TGTGCCAGCAGAAAGGAGCGTTCGCAGGGAGAGACCCAGTACTTC. This sequence encodes CASRKERSQGETQYF.

The V gene is TRBV5-6, the J gene TRBJ2-5, with D unclear. V gave up 4 bases and J gave up 1 base, with 11 bases separating them. Germline assignment: CDR1 SGHDT and CDR2 YYEEEE. The CDR3 loop spans 14 amino acids. CDR3 in amino acids: CASSADLAQETQYF. The CDR3 DNA reads as TGTGCCAGCAGCGCGGATTTGGCCCAAGAGACCCAGTACTTC.